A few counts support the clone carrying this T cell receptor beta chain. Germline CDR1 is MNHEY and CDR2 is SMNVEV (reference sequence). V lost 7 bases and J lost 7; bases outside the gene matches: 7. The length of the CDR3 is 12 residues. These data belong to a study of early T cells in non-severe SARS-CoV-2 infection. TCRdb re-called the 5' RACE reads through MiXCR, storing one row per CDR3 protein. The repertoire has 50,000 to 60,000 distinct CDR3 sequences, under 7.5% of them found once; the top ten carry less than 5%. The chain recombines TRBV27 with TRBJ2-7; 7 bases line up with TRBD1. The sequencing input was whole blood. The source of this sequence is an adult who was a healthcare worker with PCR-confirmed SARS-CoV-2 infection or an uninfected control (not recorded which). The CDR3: CASNHRGGEQYF. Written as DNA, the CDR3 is TGTGCCAGCAATCACAGGGGTGGTGAGCAGTACTTC.